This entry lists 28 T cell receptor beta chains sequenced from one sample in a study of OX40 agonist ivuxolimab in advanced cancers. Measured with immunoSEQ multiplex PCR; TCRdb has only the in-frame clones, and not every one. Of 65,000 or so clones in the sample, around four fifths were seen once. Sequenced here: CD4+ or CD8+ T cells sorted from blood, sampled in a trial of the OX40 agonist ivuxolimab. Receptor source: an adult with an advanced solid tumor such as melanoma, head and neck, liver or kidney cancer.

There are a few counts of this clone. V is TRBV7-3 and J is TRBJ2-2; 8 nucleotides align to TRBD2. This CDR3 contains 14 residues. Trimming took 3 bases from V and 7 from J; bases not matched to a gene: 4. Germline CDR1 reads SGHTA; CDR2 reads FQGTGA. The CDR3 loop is CASSFSGTGGELFF. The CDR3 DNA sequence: TGTGCCAGCAGCTTTAGCGGGACGGGCGGGGAGCTGTTTTTT.

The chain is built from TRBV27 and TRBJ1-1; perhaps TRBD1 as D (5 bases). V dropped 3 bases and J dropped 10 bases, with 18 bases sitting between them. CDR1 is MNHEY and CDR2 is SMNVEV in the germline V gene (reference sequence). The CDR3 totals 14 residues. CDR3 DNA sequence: TGTGCCAGCAGTTTGGCGGGGGAAACGGTTCGAGCTTTCTTT. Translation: CASSLAGETVRAFF.

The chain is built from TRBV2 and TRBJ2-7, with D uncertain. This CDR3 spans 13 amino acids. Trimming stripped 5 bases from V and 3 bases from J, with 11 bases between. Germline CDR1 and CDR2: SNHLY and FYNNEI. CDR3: CASSQHRNYEQYF. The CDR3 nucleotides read TGTGCCAGCAGTCAGCACAGAAACTACGAGCAGTACTTC. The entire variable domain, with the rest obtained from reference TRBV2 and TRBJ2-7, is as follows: EPEVTQTPSHQVTQMGQEVILRCVPISNHLYFYWYRQILGQKVEFLVSFYNNEISEKSEIFDDQFSVERPDGSNFTLKIRSTKLEDSAMYFCASSQHRNYEQYFGPGTRLTVT.

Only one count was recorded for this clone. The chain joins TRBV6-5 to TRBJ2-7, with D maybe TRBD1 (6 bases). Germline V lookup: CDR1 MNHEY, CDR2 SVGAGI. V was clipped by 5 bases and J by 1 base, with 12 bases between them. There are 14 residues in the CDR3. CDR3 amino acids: CASSGGRGSYEQYF. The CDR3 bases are TGTGCCAGCAGTGGGGGCAGGGGTTCCTACGAGCAGTACTTC.

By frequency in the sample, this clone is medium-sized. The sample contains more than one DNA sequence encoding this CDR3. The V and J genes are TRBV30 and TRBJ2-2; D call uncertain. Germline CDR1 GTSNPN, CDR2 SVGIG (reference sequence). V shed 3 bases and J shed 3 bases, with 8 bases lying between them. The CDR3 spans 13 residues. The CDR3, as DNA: TGTGCCTGGAGAGGCTATTACACCGGGGAGCTGTTTTTT. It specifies CAWRGYYTGELFF.

The CDR3 DNA sequence: TGTGCCAGCAGCTTAGGGCGCAGACAGTACTACAATGAGCAGTTCTTC. This translates into CASSLGRRQYYNEQFF. This chain links TRBV7-9 with TRBJ2-1; tentatively, D is TRBD1 (5 bases). The CDR3 has 16 amino acids. Germline CDR1 is SEHNR and CDR2 is FQNEAQ (reference sequence). Trimming left V 1 base short and J 3 bases short, with 13 bases between. Full variable domain (missing parts from reference TRBV7-9 and TRBJ2-1): DTGVSQNPRHKITKRGQNVTFRCDPISEHNRLYWYRQTLGQGPEFLTYFQNEAQLEKSRLLSDRFSAERPKGSFSTLEIQRTEQGDSAMYLCASSLGRRQYYNEQFFGPGTRLTVL.

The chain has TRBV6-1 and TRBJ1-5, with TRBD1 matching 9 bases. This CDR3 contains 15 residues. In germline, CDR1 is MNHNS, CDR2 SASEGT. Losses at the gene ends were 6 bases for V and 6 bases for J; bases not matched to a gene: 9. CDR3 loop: CASRSTGGVGQPQHF. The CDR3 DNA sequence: TGTGCCAGCAGAAGCACAGGGGGCGTCGGTCAGCCCCAGCATTTT.

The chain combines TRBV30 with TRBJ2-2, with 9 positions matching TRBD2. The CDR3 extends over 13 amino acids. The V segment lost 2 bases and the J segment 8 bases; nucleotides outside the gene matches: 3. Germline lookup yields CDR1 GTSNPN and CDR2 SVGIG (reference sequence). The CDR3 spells CAWSLSGRGELFF. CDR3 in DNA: TGTGCCTGGAGTCTTAGCGGGAGAGGGGAGCTGTTTTTT.

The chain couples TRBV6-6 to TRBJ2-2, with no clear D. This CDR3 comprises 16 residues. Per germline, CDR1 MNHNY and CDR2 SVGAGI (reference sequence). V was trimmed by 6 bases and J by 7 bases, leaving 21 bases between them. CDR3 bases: TGTGCCAGCAGACCCTTACGTGGCCTAATCGACGGGGAGCTGTTTTTT. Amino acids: CASRPLRGLIDGELFF.

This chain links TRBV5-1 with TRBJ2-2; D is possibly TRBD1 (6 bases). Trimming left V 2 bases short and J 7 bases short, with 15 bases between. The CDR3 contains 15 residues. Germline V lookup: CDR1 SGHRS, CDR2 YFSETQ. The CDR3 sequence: CASSLNTGMYGELFF. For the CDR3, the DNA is TGCGCCAGCAGCTTAAATACAGGGATGTACGGGGAGCTGTTTTTT.

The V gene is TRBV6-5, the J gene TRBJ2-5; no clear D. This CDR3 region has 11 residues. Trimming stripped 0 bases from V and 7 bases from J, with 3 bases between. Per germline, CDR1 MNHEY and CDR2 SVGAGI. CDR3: CASSYSGTQYF. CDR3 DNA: TGTGCCAGCAGTTACTCGGGGACCCAGTACTTC.

This chain's CDR3 is CASSTGVSTDTQYF. CDR3 DNA: TGTGCCAGCAGTACAGGGGTCAGCACAGATACGCAGTATTTT. This chain links TRBV6-5 with TRBJ2-3, with 7 bases aligning to TRBD1. The CDR3 extends over 14 amino acids. Looked up from germline, CDR1 is MNHEY and CDR2 is SVGAGI. After removal of 5 bases from V and 0 bases from J, the junction contained 2 bases not matched to a gene.

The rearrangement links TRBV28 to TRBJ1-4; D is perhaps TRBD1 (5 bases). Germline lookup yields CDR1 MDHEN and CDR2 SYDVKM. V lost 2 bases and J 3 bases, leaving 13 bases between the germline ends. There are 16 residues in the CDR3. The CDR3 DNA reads TGTGCCAGCAGTTTAAGAGGGGCAGTTTCTAATGAAAAACTGTTTTTT. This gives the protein CASSLRGAVSNEKLFF. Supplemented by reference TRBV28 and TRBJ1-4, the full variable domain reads DVKVTQSSRYLVKRTGEKVFLECVQDMDHENMFWYRQDPGLGLRLIYFSYDVKMKEKGDIPEGYSVSREKKERFSLILESASTNQTSMYLCASSLRGAVSNEKLFFGSGTQLSVL.

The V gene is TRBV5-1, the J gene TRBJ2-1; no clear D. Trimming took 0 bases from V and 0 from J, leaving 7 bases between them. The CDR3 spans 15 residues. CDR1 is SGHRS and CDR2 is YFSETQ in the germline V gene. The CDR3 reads CASSLGSSSYNEQFF. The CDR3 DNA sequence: TGCGCCAGCAGCTTGGGCTCAAGCTCCTACAATGAGCAGTTCTTC.

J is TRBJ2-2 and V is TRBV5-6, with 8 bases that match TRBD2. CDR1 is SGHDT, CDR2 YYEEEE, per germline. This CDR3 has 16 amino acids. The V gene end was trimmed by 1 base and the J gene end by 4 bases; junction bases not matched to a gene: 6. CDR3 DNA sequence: TGTGCCAGCAGCTTGAATAGCGGGACGATCACCGGGGAGCTGTTTTTT. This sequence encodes CASSLNSGTITGELFF.

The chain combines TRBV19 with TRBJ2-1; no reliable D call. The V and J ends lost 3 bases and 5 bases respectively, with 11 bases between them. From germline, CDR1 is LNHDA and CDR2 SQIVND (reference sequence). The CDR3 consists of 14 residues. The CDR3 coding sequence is TGTGCCAGTAGTATGATGATCACACACAATGAGCAGTTCTTC. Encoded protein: CASSMMITHNEQFF.

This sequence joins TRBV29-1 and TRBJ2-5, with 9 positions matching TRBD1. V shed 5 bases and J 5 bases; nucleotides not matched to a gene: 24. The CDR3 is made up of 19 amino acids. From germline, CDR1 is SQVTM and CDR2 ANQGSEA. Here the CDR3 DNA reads TGCAGCGTTTCGCGGGCTGTGACAGGGGGGTTGATGTCGGAGGAGACCCAGTACTTC. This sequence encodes CSVSRAVTGGLMSEETQYF.

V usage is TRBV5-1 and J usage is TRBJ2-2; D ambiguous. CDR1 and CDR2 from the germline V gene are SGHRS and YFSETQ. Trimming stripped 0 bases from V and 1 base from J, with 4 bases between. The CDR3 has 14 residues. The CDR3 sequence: CASSLEGNTGELFF. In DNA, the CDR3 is TGCGCCAGCAGCTTGGAAGGGAACACCGGGGAGCTGTTTTTT.

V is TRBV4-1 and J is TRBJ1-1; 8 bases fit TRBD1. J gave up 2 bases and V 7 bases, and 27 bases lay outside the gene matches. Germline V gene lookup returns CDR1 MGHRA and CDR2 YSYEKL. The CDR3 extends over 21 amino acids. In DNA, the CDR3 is TGCGCCAGCACCAGAAAACCCATACAGGGGGAATCCGGCCCGCTAAACACTGAAGCTTTCTTT. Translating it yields CASTRKPIQGESGPLNTEAFF.

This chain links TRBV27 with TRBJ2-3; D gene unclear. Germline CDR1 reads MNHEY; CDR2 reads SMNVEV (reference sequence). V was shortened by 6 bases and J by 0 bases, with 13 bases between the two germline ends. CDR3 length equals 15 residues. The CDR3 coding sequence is TGTGCCAGCAGCTATAAGACACCTAGCACAGATACGCAGTATTTT. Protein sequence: CASSYKTPSTDTQYF.

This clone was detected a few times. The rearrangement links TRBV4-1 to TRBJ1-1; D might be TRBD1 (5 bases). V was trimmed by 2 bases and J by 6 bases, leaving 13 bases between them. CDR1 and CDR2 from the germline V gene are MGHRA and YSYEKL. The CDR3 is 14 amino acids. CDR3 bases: TGCGCCAGCAGCCAACCCCTGGGACGGCCTGAAGCTTTCTTT. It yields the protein CASSQPLGRPEAFF.

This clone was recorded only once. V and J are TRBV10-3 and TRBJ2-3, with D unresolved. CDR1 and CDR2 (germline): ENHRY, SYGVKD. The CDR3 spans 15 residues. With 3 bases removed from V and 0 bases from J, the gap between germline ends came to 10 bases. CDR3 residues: CAISDPSLSTDTQYF. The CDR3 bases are TGTGCCATCAGTGACCCGAGCTTAAGCACAGATACGCAGTATTTT.

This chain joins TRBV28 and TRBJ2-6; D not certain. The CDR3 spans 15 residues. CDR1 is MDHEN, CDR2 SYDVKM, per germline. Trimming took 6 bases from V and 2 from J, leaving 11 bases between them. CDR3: CASRVYDAGANVLTF. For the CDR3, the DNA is TGTGCCAGCAGAGTTTATGACGCTGGGGCCAACGTCCTGACTTTC.

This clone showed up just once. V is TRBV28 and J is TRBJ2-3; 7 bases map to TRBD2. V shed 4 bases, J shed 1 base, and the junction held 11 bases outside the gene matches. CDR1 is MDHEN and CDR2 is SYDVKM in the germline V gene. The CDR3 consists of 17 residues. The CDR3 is CASSSGARTRGTDTQYF. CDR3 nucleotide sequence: TGTGCCAGCAGTTCCGGAGCGAGGACTAGGGGCACAGATACGCAGTATTTT.

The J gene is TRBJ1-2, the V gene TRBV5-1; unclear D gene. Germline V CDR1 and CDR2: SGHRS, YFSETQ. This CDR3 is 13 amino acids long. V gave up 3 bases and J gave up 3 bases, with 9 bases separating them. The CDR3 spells CASSSTLDYGYTF. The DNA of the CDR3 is TGCGCCAGCAGCTCGACTTTAGACTATGGCTACACCTTC.

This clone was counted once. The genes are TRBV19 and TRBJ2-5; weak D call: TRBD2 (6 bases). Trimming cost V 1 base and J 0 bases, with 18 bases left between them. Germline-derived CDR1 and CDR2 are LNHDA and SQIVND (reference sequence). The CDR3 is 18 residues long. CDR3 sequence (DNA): TGTGCCAGTAGTATAGGGATCTGGAGGGACTCGTACCAAGAGACCCAGTACTTC. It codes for CASSIGIWRDSYQETQYF.

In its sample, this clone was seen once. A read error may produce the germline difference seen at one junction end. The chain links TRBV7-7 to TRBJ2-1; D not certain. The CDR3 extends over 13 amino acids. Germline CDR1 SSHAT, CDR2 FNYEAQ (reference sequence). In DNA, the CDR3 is TGTGCTAGCAGCGAGTCTATATACAATGAGCAGTTCTTC. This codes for CASSESIYNEQFF. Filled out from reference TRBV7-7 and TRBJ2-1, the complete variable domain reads GAGVSQSPRYKVTKRGQDVTLRCDPISSHATLYWYQQALGQGPEFLTYFNYEAQPDKSGLPSDRFSAERPEGSISTLTIQRTEQRDSAMYRCASSESIYNEQFFGPGTRLTVL.

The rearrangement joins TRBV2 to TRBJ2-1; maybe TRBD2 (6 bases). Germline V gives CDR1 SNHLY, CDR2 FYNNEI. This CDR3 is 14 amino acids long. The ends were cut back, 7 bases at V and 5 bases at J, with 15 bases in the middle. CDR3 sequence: CASMSAGSHNEQFF. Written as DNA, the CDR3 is TGTGCCAGCATGTCAGCGGGTTCCCACAATGAGCAGTTCTTC.